The 28 T cell receptor beta chains below all came from one sample that was sequenced in a study of beta chain features in type 1 diabetes. Isolated RNA was reverse transcribed in full, so expressed TCRB transcripts were sequenced. The protocol was immunoSEQ multiplex PCR, while the TCRdb copy is restricted to in-frame clones and leaves out a portion. The sample gives 120,000 to 150,000 clones, 6.9% of which show up once; 1.3% to 1.5% is in the top ten. The sequencing sample was made of central memory CD4+ T cells from blood. The receptors derive from a woman in her 30s in good health.

This clone has only a few counts. The rearrangement joins TRBV7-9 to TRBJ1-2; 7 bases are shared with TRBD1. The CDR3 length is 13 residues. J was trimmed by 6 bases and V by 3 bases; bases with no gene match: 4. The germline gives CDR1 SEHNR, CDR2 FQNEAQ (reference sequence). The CDR3 coding sequence is TGTGCCAGCAGCTTCTCTACAGGGGATGGCTACACCTTC. Its translation: CASSFSTGDGYTF. The full variable domain, rest sourced from reference TRBV7-9 and TRBJ1-2, is DTGVSQNPRHKITKRGQNVTFRCDPISEHNRLYWYRQTLGQGPEFLTYFQNEAQLEKSRLLSDRFSAERPKGSFSTLEIQRTEQGDSAMYLCASSFSTGDGYTFGSGTRLTVV.

There are a few counts of this clone. This chain joins TRBV11-1 and TRBJ2-1, with D perhaps matching TRBD2 (5 bases). V was trimmed by 5 bases and J by 4 bases, leaving 6 bases between them. This CDR3 has 12 amino acids. The germline V gene has CDR1 SGHAT and CDR2 FQDESV (reference sequence). The CDR3 DNA reads as TGTGCCAGCAGCGGGGAGTACAATGAGCAGTTCTTC. As protein: CASSGEYNEQFF.

The table lists this clone with many counts. The chain employs TRBV19 and TRBJ2-5; D unclear. The length of the CDR3 is 13 residues. Trimming shortened V by 6 bases and J by 5 bases, and 13 bases separated the two germline ends. The germline gives CDR1 LNHDA, CDR2 SQIVND (reference sequence). The CDR3, as DNA: TGTGCCAGTAGACGTGGATTGGAGGAGACCCAGTACTTC. Its translation: CASRRGLEETQYF. The full variable domain, in which reference TRBV19 and TRBJ2-5 provide the parts outside the CDR3, is DGGITQSPKYLFRKEGQNVTLSCEQNLNHDAMYWYRQDPGQGLRLIYYSQIVNDFQKGDIAEGYSVSREKKESFPLTVTSAQKNPTAFYLCASRRGLEETQYFGPGTRLLVL.

V gene TRBV7-9 combines with J gene TRBJ1-1, with TRBD1 identical over 9 bases. This CDR3 has 16 residues. Germline CDR1 reads SEHNR; CDR2 reads FQNEAQ (reference sequence). Germline trimming cut 3 bases from V and 5 bases from J; bases unmatched to any gene: 10. The CDR3 loop is CASSLGQGEVGTEAFF. CDR3 DNA: TGTGCCAGCAGCTTGGGACAGGGAGAAGTTGGTACTGAAGCTTTCTTT.

The chain employs TRBV14 and TRBJ2-1; 9 bases fit TRBD2. From germline, CDR1 is SGHDN and CDR2 FVKESK. Trimming took 4 bases from V and 3 from J; bases not matched to a gene: 19. This CDR3 region has 20 residues. CDR3 nucleotide sequence: TGTGCCAGCAGCCTCCTTGGGGGCTTTAGCGGGGGTTACTACTACAATGAGCAGTTCTTC. This sequence encodes CASSLLGGFSGGYYYNEQFF.

This chain joins TRBV25-1 and TRBJ1-4, with D possibly TRBD1 on 6 matching bases. The germline V gene encodes CDR1 MGHDK and CDR2 SYGVNS. The CDR3 extends over 18 amino acids. With 3 bases removed from V and 5 bases from J, the gap between germline ends came to 22 bases. DNA of the CDR3: TGTGCCAGCAGTGACCCACTCGACTACAGGGTGCAGAATGAAAAACTGTTTTTT. Translated: CASSDPLDYRVQNEKLFF.

J is TRBJ1-5 and V is TRBV5-4, with a tentative D call TRBD1 (5 bases). Per germline, CDR1 SGHNT and CDR2 YYREEE (reference sequence). Deletions cut 4 bases from V and 1 base from J, with 15 bases between. This CDR3 region has 16 residues. The CDR3 spells CASSNGGGASNQPQHF. Here the CDR3 DNA reads TGTGCCAGCAGCAATGGGGGGGGAGCGAGCAATCAGCCCCAGCATTTT.

This clone was observed many times. The chain recombines TRBV11-1 with TRBJ2-5, with a possible D match to TRBD1 (6 bases). CDR3 length: 15 amino acids. Germline lookup yields CDR1 SGHAT and CDR2 FQDESV (reference sequence). The V end lost 2 bases, the J end lost 1 base, and 11 bases lay between the germline ends. The CDR3 DNA reads TGTGCCAGCAGCTTAATGACAGGAGGCCAAGAGACCCAGTACTTC. Encoded protein: CASSLMTGGQETQYF.

The J gene is TRBJ1-4, the V gene TRBV7-2; 8 bases agree with TRBD1. The V and J ends lost 1 base and 7 bases, in that order; junction bases with no gene match: 8. Looked up from germline, CDR1 is SGHTA and CDR2 is FQGNSA. The length of the CDR3 is 16 residues. This CDR3 is CASSLGRGPMGEKLFF. The CDR3 bases are TGTGCCAGCAGCTTAGGCAGGGGGCCAATGGGTGAAAAACTGTTTTTT.

The V call is TRBV9, the J call TRBJ1-2; a weak D match, TRBD1 (5 bases). From germline, CDR1 is SGDLS and CDR2 YYNGEE. V dropped 3 bases and J dropped 0 bases, with 15 bases sitting between them. This CDR3 is built from 16 residues. The CDR3 region is CASSAQGGPPNYGYTF. The CDR3 DNA reads as TGTGCCAGCAGCGCCCAGGGCGGCCCACCTAACTATGGCTACACCTTC. Together with reference TRBV9 and TRBJ1-2, the CDR3 gives the full variable domain: DSGVTQTPKHLITATGQRVTLRCSPRSGDLSVYWYQQSLDQGLQFLIQYYNGEERAKGNILERFSAQQFPDLHSELNLSSLELGDSALYFCASSAQGGPPNYGYTFGSGTRLTVV.

The chain recombines TRBV4-1 with TRBJ1-1, with 8 bases aligning to TRBD1. The CDR3 consists of 12 residues. V shed 5 bases and J 11 bases; nucleotides not matched to a gene: 7. Germline CDR1 reads MGHRA; CDR2 reads YSYEKL. The CDR3 sequence: CASSIHRGAAFF. The DNA for the CDR3 is TGCGCCAGCAGCATTCACAGGGGGGCGGCTTTCTTT.

V and J are TRBV30 and TRBJ2-7; 13 bases align to TRBD2. The J segment lost 6 bases and the V segment lost 4 bases, leaving 12 bases of the junction unmatched. Per the germline V gene, CDR1 is GTSNPN and CDR2 is SVGIG (reference sequence). This CDR3 has 16 residues. The DNA of the CDR3 is TGTGCCTGGATCCCCGCCCCGACTAGCGGGAGGTCCGAGCAGTACTTC. It is translated as CAWIPAPTSGRSEQYF.

The J gene is TRBJ1-1, the V gene TRBV28; 9 bases fit TRBD1. The V segment lost 2 bases and the J segment 10 bases; nucleotides outside the gene matches: 2. The CDR3 totals 12 residues. Germline CDR1 MDHEN, CDR2 SYDVKM. The CDR3 reads CASSLGQGRAFF. The CDR3 region has the DNA TGTGCCAGCAGTTTAGGACAGGGGAGAGCTTTCTTT.

This chain links TRBV18 with TRBJ2-1; D is ambiguous. The CDR3 length is 13 residues. Trimming pared 3 bases from V and 11 bases from J, leaving 14 bases between. CDR1 and CDR2 from the germline V gene are KGHSH and LQKENI. CDR3 coding DNA: TGTGCCAGCTCACCGACTCCAAAGGAGAAGCAGTTCTTC. Translating it yields CASSPTPKEKQFF.

This clone was counted only a few times. This rearrangement joins TRBV4-3 to TRBJ1-2, with TRBD1 matching over 8 bases. Trimming cost V 4 bases and J 3 bases; bases outside gene matches: 4. The CDR3 loop spans 14 amino acids. The germline CDR1 and CDR2 sequences are LGHNA and YSLEER. In DNA, the CDR3 is TGCGCCAGCAGCCGGGGGACAGGAGACTATGGCTACACCTTC. Protein: CASSRGTGDYGYTF.

This clone was seen a handful of times. The chain employs TRBV14 and TRBJ2-7; D possibly corresponds to TRBD2 (6 bases). V gave up 4 bases and J gave up 2 bases, with 12 bases separating them. Germline V gene data show CDR1 as SGHDN and CDR2 as FVKESK. The CDR3 runs 14 residues. CDR3 in amino acids: CASSRTSLPYEQYF. DNA of the CDR3: TGTGCCAGCAGCCGCACTAGCTTACCCTACGAGCAGTACTTC. Full variable domain (outside the CDR3, taken from reference TRBV14 and TRBJ2-7): EAGVTQFPSHSVIEKGQTVTLRCDPISGHDNLYWYRRVMGKEIKFLLHFVKESKQDESGMPNNRFLAERTGGTYSTLKVQPAELEDSGVYFCASSRTSLPYEQYFGPGTRLTVT.

This clone was seen only a few times. V and J are TRBV5-4 and TRBJ2-4; 14 bases are shared with TRBD2. Trimming cost V 5 bases and J 12 bases; bases outside gene matches: 7. The CDR3 totals 14 residues. The germline V gene has CDR1 SGHNT and CDR2 YYREEE (reference sequence). CDR3 sequence: CASRGAGTSGSQYF. The CDR3 bases are TGTGCCAGCAGGGGCGCCGGGACTAGCGGGAGTCAGTACTTC.

The sample holds a few counts of this clone. The chain joins TRBV25-1 to TRBJ2-3; the match to TRBD2 covers 13 bases. Germline CDR1 is MGHDK and CDR2 is SYGVNS. J lost 5 bases, V lost 7 bases, and 3 bases had no gene match. The CDR3 sequence is 14 residues long. Here the CDR3 DNA reads TGTGCCAGCACTAGGACTAGCGGGGGAGATACGCAGTATTTT. Translation: CASTRTSGGDTQYF.

The chain joins TRBV9 to TRBJ2-1; D gene uncertain. V lost 3 bases and J 1 base, leaving 11 bases between the germline ends. This CDR3 has 15 amino acids. Germline values: CDR1 SGDLS, CDR2 YYNGEE. In DNA form, the CDR3 reads TGTGCCAGCAGCGCCCCGGGTTGGTCCTACAATGAGCAGTTCTTC. Translated: CASSAPGWSYNEQFF. The variable domain in full, completed from reference TRBV9 and TRBJ2-1, reads DSGVTQTPKHLITATGQRVTLRCSPRSGDLSVYWYQQSLDQGLQFLIQYYNGEERAKGNILERFSAQQFPDLHSELNLSSLELGDSALYFCASSAPGWSYNEQFFGPGTRLTVL.

This clone was detected only a few times. V gene TRBV18 combines with J gene TRBJ1-3, with TRBD1 as a possible D gene (5 bases). The CDR3 contains 14 residues. V was cut by 6 bases and J by 3 bases, with 12 bases left in between. CDR1 and CDR2 from the germline V gene are KGHSH and LQKENI. The CDR3, as DNA: TGTGCCAGCTCGACAGATCCGTTTGGAAACACCATATATTTT. It yields the protein CASSTDPFGNTIYF. Together with reference TRBV18 and TRBJ1-3, the CDR3 gives the full variable domain: NAGVMQNPRHLVRRRGQEARLRCSPMKGHSHVYWYRQLPEEGLKFMVYLQKENIIDESGMPKERFSAEFPKEGPSILRIQQVVRGDSAAYFCASSTDPFGNTIYFGEGSWLTVV.

This clone was seen a handful of times. The rearrangement uses TRBV10-3 and TRBJ2-7; tentative D call: TRBD1 (5 bases). V lost 4 bases and J 1 base, leaving 14 bases between the germline ends. The germline CDR1 and CDR2 sequences are ENHRY and SYGVKD. This CDR3 contains 15 residues. The DNA of the CDR3 is TGTGCCATCAGTGGGATTCAGGGCCAATCCTACGAGCAGTACTTC. It specifies CAISGIQGQSYEQYF.

This clone turned up a few times. The chain couples TRBV7-9 to TRBJ2-1; 12 bases map to TRBD2. This CDR3 is built from 18 residues. Germline V gene sequence: CDR1 SEHNR, CDR2 FQNEAQ (reference sequence). V was pared by 2 bases and J by 6 bases, with 11 bases of the junction left unmatched. The CDR3 sequence: CASSLPPRLAGARNEQFF. CDR3 DNA sequence: TGTGCCAGCAGCTTACCCCCCCGACTAGCGGGAGCTCGCAATGAGCAGTTCTTC.

This rearrangement joins TRBV5-1 to TRBJ2-2, with 7 bases matching TRBD2. The CDR3 sequence is 17 residues long. Germline CDR1 reads SGHRS; CDR2 reads YFSETQ. V shed 0 bases, J shed 0 bases, and the junction held 5 bases outside the gene matches. The CDR3 reads CASSLASGTTNTGELFF. Written as DNA, the CDR3 is TGCGCCAGCAGCTTGGCGTCCGGGACTACGAACACCGGGGAGCTGTTTTTT.

This chain uses TRBV7-2 with TRBJ1-2; tentatively, D is TRBD1 (6 bases). The CDR3 is 13 residues long. CDR1 SGHTA and CDR2 FQGNSA come from the germline V gene. V was pared by 3 bases and J by 6 bases, with 11 bases between. The CDR3 sequence: CASSLYRADGYTF. CDR3 coding DNA: TGTGCCAGCAGCTTGTACAGGGCAGATGGCTACACCTTC.

The chain couples TRBV28 to TRBJ1-4; the D is unclear. The germline V gene has CDR1 MDHEN and CDR2 SYDVKM. Trimming took 3 bases from V and 4 from J, leaving 12 bases between them. This CDR3 comprises 15 residues. The CDR3 reads CASSFQQRSNEKLFF. CDR3 nucleotides: TGTGCCAGCAGTTTCCAACAGAGAAGTAATGAAAAACTGTTTTTT.

This rearrangement joins TRBV19 to TRBJ1-4, with D perhaps matching TRBD1 (6 bases). Between the trimmed V and J ends, which lost 7 bases and 10 bases, there was a span of 22 bases. This CDR3 has 15 amino acids. The germline V gene encodes CDR1 LNHDA and CDR2 SQIVND (reference sequence). The CDR3 nucleotides are TGTGCCAGTACTCCACTTGAGGGACACCGGGGAAAACTGTTTTTT. Protein sequence: CASTPLEGHRGKLFF.

This clone was counted a few times. The chain uses TRBV7-2 and TRBJ2-3; D is perhaps TRBD2 (6 bases). V gave up 1 base and J gave up 6 bases, with 11 bases separating them. CDR1 SGHTA and CDR2 FQGNSA come from the germline V gene. The CDR3 is 14 amino acids. In DNA, the CDR3 is TGTGCCAGCAGCTTAGACCGAAGCGGGGATACGCAGTATTTT. Translation gives CASSLDRSGDTQYF.

This clone was observed a handful of times. This sequence joins TRBV7-3 and TRBJ2-6; 8 bases are a match to TRBD1. Germline-derived CDR1 and CDR2 are SGHTA and FQGTGA. The CDR3 totals 20 residues. With V trimmed by 2 bases and J by 0 bases, 12 bases remained unmatched. The CDR3 nucleotides are TGTGCCAGCAGCTTATGGGGGGACAGGTTTGGTGGCTCTGGGGCCAACGTCCTGACTTTC. Residues: CASSLWGDRFGGSGANVLTF.